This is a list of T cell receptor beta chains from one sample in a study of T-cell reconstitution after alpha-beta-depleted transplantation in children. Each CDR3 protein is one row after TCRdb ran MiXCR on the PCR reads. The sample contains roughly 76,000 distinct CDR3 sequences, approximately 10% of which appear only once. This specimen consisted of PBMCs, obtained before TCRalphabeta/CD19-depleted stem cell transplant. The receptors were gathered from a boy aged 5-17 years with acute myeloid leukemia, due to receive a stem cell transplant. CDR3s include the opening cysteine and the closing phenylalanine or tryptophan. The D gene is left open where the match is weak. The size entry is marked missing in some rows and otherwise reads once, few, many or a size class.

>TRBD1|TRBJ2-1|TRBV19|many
CASSPPGQYNEQFF
TGTGCCAGTAGTCCCCCGGGACAGTACAATGAGCAGTTCTTC
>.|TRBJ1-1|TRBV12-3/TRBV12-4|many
CASRNDGSGEAFF
TGTGCCAGCAGGAACGACGGTTCCGGGGAAGCTTTCTTT
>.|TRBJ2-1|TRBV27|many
CASSLIYNEQFF
TGTGCCAGCAGTTTAATCTACAATGAGCAGTTCTTC
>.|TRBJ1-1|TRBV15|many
CATSGRVNTEAFF
TGTGCCACCAGCGGCAGGGTGAACACTGAAGCTTTCTTT
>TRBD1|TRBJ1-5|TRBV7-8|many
CASSLALGTGYQPQHF
TGTGCCAGCAGCTTAGCGCTCGGGACAGGCTATCAGCCCCAGCATTTT
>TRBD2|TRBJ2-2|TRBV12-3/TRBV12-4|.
CASSRGTSGTTGELFF
TGTGCCAGCAGTCGCGGGACTAGCGGGACCACCGGGGAGCTGTTTTTT
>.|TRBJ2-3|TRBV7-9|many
CASSRRGGEPDTQYF
TGTGCCAGCAGCCGTAGGGGGGGTGAGCCCGATACGCAGTATTTT
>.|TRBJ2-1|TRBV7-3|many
CASSLKATEQFF
TGTGCCAGCAGCTTAAAGGCAACCGAGCAGTTCTTC
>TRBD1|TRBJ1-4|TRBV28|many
CASSGDRAGEKLFF
TGTGCCAGCAGTGGGGACAGGGCTGGTGAAAAACTGTTTTTT
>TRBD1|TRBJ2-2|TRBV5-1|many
CASSSLITGGTGELFF
TGCGCCAGCAGCTCACTGATAACAGGGGGCACCGGGGAGCTGTTTTTT
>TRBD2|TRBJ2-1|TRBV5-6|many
CASSLIAGEHRNEQFF
TGTGCCAGCAGCCTGATAGCGGGAGAGCATAGAAATGAGCAGTTCTTC
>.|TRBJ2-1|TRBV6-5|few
CASSYSTGGSYNEQFF
TGTGCCAGCAGTTACTCGACTGGCGGGTCCTACAATGAGCAGTTCTTC
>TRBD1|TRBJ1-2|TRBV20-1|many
CSAGTGGAGYGYTF
TGCAGTGCTGGAACAGGGGGTGCTGGCTATGGCTACACCTTC
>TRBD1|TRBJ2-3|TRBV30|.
CAWGQGQGLTDTQYF
TGTGCCTGGGGCCAGGGACAGGGGCTCACAGATACGCAGTATTTT
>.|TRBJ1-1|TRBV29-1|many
CSAAPTGFRTEAFF
TGCAGCGCCGCGCCAACAGGGTTTCGCACTGAAGCTTTCTTT
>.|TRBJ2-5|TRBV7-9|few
CASSLEGGGPGGTQYF
TGTGCCAGCAGCTTAGAGGGGGGAGGGCCCGGCGGGACCCAGTACTTC
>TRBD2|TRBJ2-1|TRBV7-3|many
CASSYLPGLAGVEQFF
TGTGCCAGCAGCTACCTCCCGGGACTAGCGGGAGTTGAGCAGTTCTTC